The 9 T cell receptor beta chains given below trace back to one sample, sequenced in a study of radiation and T cells in renal cell carcinoma. The method was immunoSEQ multiplex PCR; TCRdb's version includes in-frame clones alone and lacks a portion of them. The sample lists about 62,000 clones, roughly 80% occurring once. Time point described: blood 4 weeks post-SBRT, at nephrectomy. Documented treatment: 15 Gy SBRT to primary tumor, nephrectomy 4 weeks later. The sequencing here drew on blood, taken from a patient whose treatment included radiotherapy and nephrectomy. These receptors were taken from a man in his sixties with renal cell carcinoma.

The chain uses TRBV5-1 and TRBJ1-2; D not certain. Trimming removed 0 bases from V and 8 bases from J, with 11 bases in between. The CDR3 has 13 amino acids. Germline CDR1 SGHRS, CDR2 YFSETQ. CDR3 sequence reads: CASSLDRSGGYTF. Here the CDR3 DNA reads TGCGCCAGCAGCTTGGACAGATCGGGGGGCTACACCTTC.

V is TRBV5-4 and J is TRBJ2-3; D unresolved. The CDR3 is made up of 10 amino acids. V shed 8 bases and J shed 2 bases, with 3 bases lying between them. In germline, CDR1 is SGHNT, CDR2 YYREEE (reference sequence). DNA for the CDR3: TGTGCCAGGTACACAGATACGCAGTATTTT. Protein: CARYTDTQYF.

CDR3 sequence reads: CAWSVRFGGRRTDTQYF. The CDR3 DNA reads TGTGCCTGGAGTGTACGATTCGGCGGGAGAAGGACAGATACGCAGTATTTT. This chain connects TRBV30 to TRBJ2-3; the match to TRBD2 covers 7 bases. Trimming cost V 0 bases and J 3 bases; bases outside gene matches: 12. The CDR3 contains 17 residues. Germline V gene sequence: CDR1 GTSNPN, CDR2 SVGIG (reference sequence).

The rearrangement joins TRBV7-2 to TRBJ2-7; unclear D gene. V lost 2 bases and J 2 bases, leaving 13 bases between the germline ends. The CDR3 covers 15 residues. CDR1 and CDR2 from the germline V gene are SGHTA and FQGNSA. The CDR3 reads CASSLTGFRAYEQYF. The DNA of the CDR3 is TGTGCCAGCAGCTTAACCGGGTTTCGGGCCTACGAGCAGTACTTC.

This clone was counted between two and nine times. V is TRBV5-1 and J is TRBJ1-4; perhaps TRBD1 as D (5 bases). V lost 2 bases and J lost 8, with 16 bases in between. CDR1 is SGHRS and CDR2 is YFSETQ in the germline V gene. This CDR3 is built from 15 residues. The DNA for the CDR3 is TGCGCCAGCAGCTTAACGGGGGTAGCAGGGGAAAAACTGTTTTTT. Translated: CASSLTGVAGEKLFF.

The V call is TRBV19, the J call TRBJ2-3; TRBD2 agrees at 11 bases. There are 16 residues in the CDR3. Trimming removed 5 bases from V and 0 bases from J; junction bases left unmatched: 4. Germline assignment: CDR1 LNHDA and CDR2 SQIVND (reference sequence). Here the CDR3 reads CASSWRTSGSTDTQYF. CDR3 bases: TGTGCCAGTAGTTGGAGGACTAGCGGGAGCACAGATACGCAGTATTTT.

The CDR3 bases are TGCGCCAGCAGCTTGCGGGGGACGGTGGATGAGCAGTTCTTC. Encoded protein: CASSLRGTVDEQFF. The genes are TRBV5-1 and TRBJ2-1; D perhaps matches TRBD2 (6 bases). The V gene's germline CDR1 is SGHRS and CDR2 YFSETQ. The CDR3 totals 14 residues. V was cut by 1 base and J by 8 bases, with 13 bases left in between.

The V gene is TRBV5-1, the J gene TRBJ1-1; 7 bases are shared with TRBD1. The CDR3 runs 18 residues. From germline, CDR1 is SGHRS and CDR2 YFSETQ. Trimming at V came to 4 bases and at J to 1 base, leaving 16 bases not matched to a gene. CDR3 protein: CASSALGGTGAGNTEAFF. The CDR3 DNA sequence: TGCGCCAGCAGCGCACTCGGTGGTACAGGGGCAGGGAACACTGAAGCTTTCTTT.

This clone was seen more than once but under ten times. V is TRBV28 and J is TRBJ2-7; maybe TRBD1 (6 bases). Looked up from germline, CDR1 is MDHEN and CDR2 is SYDVKM. V was clipped by 8 bases and J by 7 bases, with 12 bases between them. CDR3 length: 11 amino acids. The CDR3, as DNA: TGTGCCAGCGCAGGGGCCTTGGAGCAGTACGTC. Translation gives CASAGALEQYV.